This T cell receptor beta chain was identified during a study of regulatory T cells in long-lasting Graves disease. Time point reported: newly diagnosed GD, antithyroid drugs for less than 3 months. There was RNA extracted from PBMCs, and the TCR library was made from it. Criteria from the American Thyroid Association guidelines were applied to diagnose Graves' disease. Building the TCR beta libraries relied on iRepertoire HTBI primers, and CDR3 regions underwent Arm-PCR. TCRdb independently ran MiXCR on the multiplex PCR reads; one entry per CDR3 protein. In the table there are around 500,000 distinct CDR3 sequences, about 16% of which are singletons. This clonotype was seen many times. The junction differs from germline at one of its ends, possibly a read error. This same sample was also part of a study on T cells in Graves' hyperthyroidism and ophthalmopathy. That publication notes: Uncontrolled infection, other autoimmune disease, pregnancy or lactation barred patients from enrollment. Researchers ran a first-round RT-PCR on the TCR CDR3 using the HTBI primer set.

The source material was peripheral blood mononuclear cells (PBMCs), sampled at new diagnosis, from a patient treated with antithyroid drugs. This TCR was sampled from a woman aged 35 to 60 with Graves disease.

DNA for the CDR3: TGTGCCAGCAGTTCTCATGGACAGGTCCAGGCCTGGTTT. Translated: CASSSHGQVQAWF. V usage is TRBV12-3 or TRBV12-4 and J usage is TRBJ2-3; 7 bases fit TRBD1. There are 13 residues in the CDR3.